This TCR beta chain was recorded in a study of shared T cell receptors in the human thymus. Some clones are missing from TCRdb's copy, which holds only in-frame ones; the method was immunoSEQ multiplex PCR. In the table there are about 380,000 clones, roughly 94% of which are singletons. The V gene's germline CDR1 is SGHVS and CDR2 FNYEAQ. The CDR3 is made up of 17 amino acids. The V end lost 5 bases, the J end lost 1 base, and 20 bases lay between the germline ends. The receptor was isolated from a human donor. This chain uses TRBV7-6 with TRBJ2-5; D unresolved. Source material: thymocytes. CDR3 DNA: TGTGCCAGCAGCCCCCCAGGTCAGCACGTCTTCCAAGAGACCCAGTACTTC. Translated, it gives CASSPPGQHVFQETQYF.